The source of this T cell receptor beta chain is a study of T cells in Graves' hyperthyroidism and ophthalmopathy. Notes on the study in general: Most thyroid clonotypes that were expanded above 0.001 also turned up in blood.

Trimming removed 5 bases from V and 6 bases from J; junction bases left unmatched: 6. This CDR3 is built from 13 residues. Amplification yielded TCR beta CDR3 regions, with RNA transcripts as the source. Initially, a first-round RT-PCR of the TCR CDR3 employed the HTBI primer set. TCRdb fed the multiplex PCR reads into MiXCR, producing one record per CDR3 protein. The sample holds approximately 500,000 distinct CDR3 sequences, approximately 44% seen once. Uncontrolled infection, other autoimmune disease, pregnancy or lactation excluded patients. Each diagnosis drew on symptoms, thyroxine, TRAb, thyroid ultrasound and orbital computed tomography findings. This clonotype was seen a single time. Antigen unknown.

The clonotype comes from a woman aged 18-29 years with Graves' hyperthyroidism. Input material: peripheral blood or thyroid tissue (not recorded which). V is TRBV12-3 or TRBV12-4 and J is TRBJ1-1; TRBD1 aligns across 7 bases. CDR3 sequence reads: CASSPRTGSEAFF. CDR3 sequence (DNA): TGTGCCAGCAGTCCCCGGACAGGATCTGAAGCTTTCTTT.